The 31 T cell receptor beta chains below come from one sample, sequenced in a study of blood T cell repertoires in COVID-19. Profiling relied on immunoSEQ multiplex PCR, and the TCRdb table lists in-frame clones only, not all of them. The repertoire holds about 360,000 clones, with approximately 86% as singletons. Sequencing used peripheral blood. These receptors originate from a woman aged 55-70 years with COVID-19, enrolled during active disease.

CDR3 DNA sequence: TGTGCCACCAGCAGATACAGGTCTAGCAATCAGCCCCAGCATTTT. This translates into CATSRYRSSNQPQHF. The chain uses TRBV15 and TRBJ1-5, with a tentative D call TRBD1 (5 bases). This CDR3 region has 15 residues. With 2 bases removed from V and 0 bases from J, the gap between germline ends came to 8 bases. The germline gives CDR1 LNHNV, CDR2 YYDKDF (reference sequence).

The rearrangement links TRBV5-1 to TRBJ1-1; D not certain. This CDR3 is 14 amino acids long. Germline CDR1 SGHRS, CDR2 YFSETQ. Trimming removed 0 bases at V and 0 bases at J, with 6 bases between. CDR3 amino acids: CASSLASVNTEAFF. DNA for the CDR3: TGCGCCAGCAGCTTGGCCTCTGTGAACACTGAAGCTTTCTTT.

This clone occurred once. The chain links TRBV19 to TRBJ1-5; D is perhaps TRBD1 (6 bases). CDR1 is LNHDA, CDR2 SQIVND, per germline (reference sequence). The V end lost 5 bases, the J end lost 5 bases, and 10 bases lay between the germline ends. The CDR3 loop spans 13 amino acids. The CDR3 sequence: CASSLNRDQPQHF. DNA of the CDR3: TGTGCCAGTAGTCTGAACAGGGATCAGCCCCAGCATTTT.

The chain uses TRBV4-1 and TRBJ2-1; TRBD2 might be the D (5 bases). The CDR3 covers 17 residues. CDR1 MGHRA and CDR2 YSYEKL come from the germline V gene. V was clipped by 0 bases and J by 3 bases, with 15 bases between them. CDR3 nucleotides: TGCGCCAGCAGCCAAGATGAGGCCCGGACTTACTACAATGAGCAGTTCTTC. Translated: CASSQDEARTYYNEQFF.

This rearrangement joins TRBV7-9 to TRBJ1-1; D gene uncertain. CDR3 length: 16 residues. The germline V gene encodes CDR1 SEHNR and CDR2 FQNEAQ (reference sequence). The V end lost 5 bases, the J end lost 5 bases, and 21 bases lay between the germline ends. As DNA, the CDR3 is TGTGCCAGCAGCCGTGAATTGGTCGCCCCTAGGACTGAAGCTTTCTTT. Its translation: CASSRELVAPRTEAFF.

This chain uses TRBV5-8 with TRBJ1-6, with TRBD1 as a possible D gene (6 bases). CDR3 length: 15 amino acids. CDR1 and CDR2 (germline): SGHTS, YDEGEE. V shed 0 bases and J shed 7 bases, with 11 bases lying between them. Here the CDR3 DNA reads TGTGCCAGCAGCTTGGAAGGGGGGGTCAATTCACCCCTCCACTTT. It is translated as CASSLEGGVNSPLHF. Based on the CDR3 plus reference TRBV5-8 and TRBJ1-6, the full variable domain is EAGVTQSPTHLIKTRGQQATLRCSPISGHTSVYWYQQALGLGLQFLLWYDEGEERNRGNFPPRFSGRQFPNYSSELNVNALELEDSALYLCASSLEGGVNSPLHFGNGTRLTVT.

The chain recombines TRBV11-2 with TRBJ1-1; D is uncertain. Between the trimmed V and J ends, which lost 2 bases and 0 bases, there was a span of 7 bases. The CDR3 has 14 amino acids. Per the germline V gene, CDR1 is SGHAT and CDR2 is FQNNGV. The CDR3 reads CASSLYSLNTEAFF. CDR3 bases: TGTGCCAGCAGCTTATACAGTTTGAACACTGAAGCTTTCTTT.

The chain links TRBV10-3 to TRBJ2-5; 9 bases are a match to TRBD2. V trimming: 0 bases; J trimming: 4 bases; junction bases outside the gene matches: 6. This CDR3 contains 16 residues. Germline CDR1 and CDR2: ENHRY and SYGVKD. The CDR3 protein is CAISESSGLATETQYF. CDR3 DNA: TGTGCCATCAGTGAGTCTTCAGGACTAGCGACAGAGACCCAGTACTTC.

V usage is TRBV7-5 and J usage is TRBJ2-2; the D segment call TRBD2 is taken from the table without a DNA check. TRBV7-5 is assigned pseudogene status. The CDR3 extends over 16 amino acids. The CDR3 DNA follows: TGTGCCAGAAGCTTAGAAAACGGGGGGGAGAAAGGGGAGCTGTTTTTT. Translation: CARSLENGGEKGELFF.

V gene TRBV7-2 combines with J gene TRBJ1-2, with D possibly being TRBD1 (5 bases). Trimming pared 6 bases from V and 8 bases from J, leaving 16 bases between. The CDR3 loop spans 13 amino acids. The germline V gene has CDR1 SGHTA and CDR2 FQGNSA. The CDR3 protein is CASSLTQGYGYTF. CDR3 nucleotide sequence: TGTGCCAGCAGTCTTACGCAGGGATACGGCTACACCTTC. The full variable domain, with the rest looked up from reference TRBV7-2 and TRBJ1-2, is GAGVSQSPSNKVTEKGKDVELRCDPISGHTALYWYRQSLGQGLEFLIYFQGNSAPDKSGLPSDRFSAERTGGSVSTLTIQRTQQEDSAVYLCASSLTQGYGYTFGSGTRLTVV.

This clone came up once. The chain carries TRBV5-8 and TRBJ1-6, with D tentatively TRBD1 (6 bases). This CDR3 has 15 residues. The V end lost 4 bases, the J end lost 4 bases, and 12 bases lay between the germline ends. From germline, CDR1 is SGHTS and CDR2 YDEGEE. CDR3 region: CASSHRQVYNSPLHF. Written as DNA, the CDR3 is TGTGCCAGCAGCCACCGACAGGTTTATAATTCACCCCTCCACTTT.

The V gene is TRBV7-9, the J gene TRBJ1-4; D remains unclear. Germline V lookup: CDR1 SEHNR, CDR2 FQNEAQ (reference sequence). V was clipped by 1 base and J by 0 bases, with 12 bases between them. The CDR3 runs 17 residues. DNA for the CDR3: TGTGCCAGCAGCTTAGTGGCATTAACAGCAACTAATGAAAAACTGTTTTTT. This gives the protein CASSLVALTATNEKLFF.

The chain joins TRBV24-1 to TRBJ2-2, with 8 bases fitting TRBD1. J gave up 7 bases and V 3 bases, and 15 bases lay outside the gene matches. Germline CDR1 is KGHDR and CDR2 is SFDVKD. The CDR3 is 18 residues long. The DNA for the CDR3 is TGTGCCACCAGTGATGGTGTCACAGGGGGACTTGCTGTCGGGGAGCTGTTTTTT. Translated, it gives CATSDGVTGGLAVGELFF.

The chain employs TRBV19 and TRBJ1-1; 7 bases match TRBD1. Germline CDR1 reads LNHDA; CDR2 reads SQIVND (reference sequence). This CDR3 is built from 14 residues. Germline trimming cut 3 bases from V and 4 bases from J; bases unmatched to any gene: 5. The CDR3 DNA follows: TGTGCCAGTAGTATTGAGGGGGCGACCACTGAAGCTTTCTTT. Its protein is CASSIEGATTEAFF.

The chain employs TRBV5-5 and TRBJ1-1; D is uncertain. The length of the CDR3 is 15 residues. Between the trimmed V and J ends, which lost 0 bases and 4 bases, there was a span of 13 bases. From germline, CDR1 is SGHKS and CDR2 YYEKEE (reference sequence). The CDR3 sequence: CASSLEAREGTEAFF. DNA for the CDR3: TGTGCCAGCAGCTTGGAGGCTAGGGAGGGCACTGAAGCTTTCTTT.

In DNA form, the CDR3 reads TGTGCCAGCAGTTACCGAAGCTTTGACAGGGACCGGGGAAACATTCAGTACTTC. Protein: CASSYRSFDRDRGNIQYF. The rearrangement joins TRBV6-2 or TRBV6-3 to TRBJ2-4; 7 nucleotides line up with TRBD1. The CDR3 has 18 residues. Germline values: CDR1 MNHEY, CDR2 SVGEGT. Unmatched junction bases numbered 16, after V lost 2 bases and J lost 6 bases.

This chain joins TRBV7-8 and TRBJ1-2; 10 nucleotides agree with TRBD1. J lost 5 bases, V lost 5 bases, and 14 bases had no gene match. This CDR3 contains 17 residues. Germline V gene sequence: CDR1 SGHVS, CDR2 FQNEAQ. The CDR3 nucleotides are TGTGCCAGCAGCGTACCCACGCCTGGACAGGGGGGGTATGGCTACACCTTC. Its translation is CASSVPTPGQGGYGYTF.

The J gene is TRBJ1-2, the V gene TRBV7-9, with TRBD1 matching 9 bases. The CDR3 contains 14 residues. Trimming took 2 bases from V and 5 from J; bases not matched to a gene: 3. The germline CDR1 and CDR2 sequences are SEHNR and FQNEAQ (reference sequence). CDR3 sequence (DNA): TGTGCCAGCAGCTTATTGGACAGGGGATATGGCTACACCTTC. Translation gives CASSLLDRGYGYTF.

Points on this clone: Other nucleotide sequences in the sample specify the same CDR3. This chain connects TRBV3-1 (or the pseudogene TRBV3-2) to TRBJ2-3; possibly TRBD1 for D (6 bases). Germline CDR1 reads LGHDT; CDR2 reads YNNKEL (reference sequence). Trimming removed 2 bases at V and 3 bases at J, with 6 bases between. This CDR3 has 13 residues. CDR3 coding DNA: TGTGCCAGCAGCCAAAGGGGGACAGATACGCAGTATTTT. Protein: CASSQRGTDTQYF.

The rearrangement uses TRBV2 and TRBJ2-3, with TRBD2 as a possible D gene (6 bases). The CDR3 is made up of 14 amino acids. Trimming removed 1 base at V and 5 bases at J, with 10 bases between. The germline V gene encodes CDR1 SNHLY and CDR2 FYNNEI. CDR3 bases: TGTGCCAGCAGTGAAGGCGGGGATGTAGATACGCAGTATTTT. Translating it yields CASSEGGDVDTQYF. Combining the CDR3 with reference TRBV2 and TRBJ2-3 gives the whole variable domain EPEVTQTPSHQVTQMGQEVILRCVPISNHLYFYWYRQILGQKVEFLVSFYNNEISEKSEIFDDQFSVERPDGSNFTLKIRSTKLEDSAMYFCASSEGGDVDTQYFGPGTRLTVL.

This clone was seen only once. The chain has TRBV5-5 and TRBJ1-1; no clear D. In germline, CDR1 is SGHKS, CDR2 YYEKEE (reference sequence). The CDR3 length is 14 residues. Between the trimmed V and J ends, which lost 4 bases and 5 bases, there was a span of 15 bases. The CDR3 region has the DNA TGTGCCAGCAGCCGGGGATCAGTAGGGACTGAAGCTTTCTTT. Translation: CASSRGSVGTEAFF.

The chain carries TRBV14 and TRBJ1-2; 8 positions match TRBD1. Germline V lookup: CDR1 SGHDN, CDR2 FVKESK. The CDR3 length is 15 residues. V trimming: 2 bases; J trimming: 11 bases; junction bases outside the gene matches: 13. CDR3 coding DNA: TGTGCCAGCAGCCAACCGGGACAGGACTATGGATGGTACACCTTC. The encoded protein is CASSQPGQDYGWYTF.

The chain has TRBV27 and TRBJ1-1; the match to TRBD1 covers 8 bases. CDR3 length: 16 amino acids. Germline V gene lookup returns CDR1 MNHEY and CDR2 SMNVEV (reference sequence). J gave up 4 bases and V 5 bases, and 12 bases lay outside the gene matches. The CDR3 DNA reads as TGTGCCAGCAGTCCCCAAGGACAGGGACCGGGCACTGAAGCTTTCTTT. Translating it yields CASSPQGQGPGTEAFF.

The chain links TRBV9 to TRBJ1-2, with 7 positions matching TRBD1. Trimming at V came to 4 bases and at J to 5 bases, leaving 5 bases not matched to a gene. Germline V lookup: CDR1 SGDLS, CDR2 YYNGEE. CDR3 length: 13 residues. The CDR3 spells CASSLRTGYGYTF. CDR3 DNA sequence: TGTGCCAGCAGCCTCCGGACAGGATATGGCTACACCTTC.

The chain combines TRBV7-2 with TRBJ2-7; 11 bases align to TRBD2. This CDR3 is built from 17 residues. The V gene's germline CDR1 is SGHTA and CDR2 FQGNSA. J gave up 7 bases and V 1 base, and 12 bases lay outside the gene matches. CDR3 nucleotide sequence: TGTGCCAGCAGCTTAGTAGCGGGGGGGTACGTCCCCCTGGAGCAGTACTTC. This gives the protein CASSLVAGGYVPLEQYF.

The chain has TRBV27 and TRBJ1-4; no clear D. The CDR3 runs 16 residues. V lost 4 bases, J lost 8 bases, and 20 bases lay in between. The germline V gene encodes CDR1 MNHEY and CDR2 SMNVEV (reference sequence). This CDR3 reads CASSSSHTTVGEKLFF. The DNA of the CDR3 is TGTGCCAGCAGTTCGTCCCACACTACCGTAGGAGAAAAACTGTTTTTT.

The chain links TRBV30 to TRBJ2-5; 7 bases fit TRBD1. The CDR3 has 17 residues. The ends lost 1 base at V and 5 bases at J; junction bases unmatched: 16. Germline V gene lookup returns CDR1 GTSNPN and CDR2 SVGIG (reference sequence). The CDR3 loop reads CAWSEIPDRVSRETQYF. CDR3 DNA sequence: TGTGCCTGGAGTGAGATCCCCGACAGGGTCTCGCGGGAGACCCAGTACTTC.

This clone was seen only a few times. J is TRBJ2-7 and V is TRBV4-2; TRBD2 agrees at 7 bases. The J segment lost 6 bases and the V segment lost 0 bases, leaving 17 bases of the junction unmatched. This CDR3 is 18 amino acids long. CDR1 and CDR2 from the germline V gene are LGHNA and YNFKEQ. The CDR3 nucleotides read TGTGCCAGCAGCCAAGATGGGCAGCGGGGTAAGCTCGTCGGCGAGCAGTACTTC. Translating gives CASSQDGQRGKLVGEQYF.

The rearrangement uses TRBV18 and TRBJ1-2; 9 bases line up with TRBD1. CDR3 length: 16 residues. The J segment lost 1 base and the V segment lost 4 bases, leaving 7 bases of the junction unmatched. Germline CDR1 KGHSH, CDR2 LQKENI. The CDR3: CASSRPGTGINYGYTF. The DNA of the CDR3 is TGTGCCAGCTCACGACCCGGGACAGGGATTAACTATGGCTACACCTTC.

This chain joins TRBV7-8 and TRBJ2-1; 15 bases fit TRBD2. V trimming: 5 bases; J trimming: 9 bases; junction bases outside the gene matches: 8. The CDR3 has 16 amino acids. CDR1 and CDR2 (germline): SGHVS, FQNEAQ. CDR3 sequence reads: CASSVRTSGGVSEQFF. DNA for the CDR3: TGTGCCAGCAGCGTACGGACTAGCGGGGGGGTAAGTGAGCAGTTCTTC. Full variable domain (remainder filled in from reference TRBV7-8 and TRBJ2-1): GAGVSQSPRYKVAKRGQDVALRCDPISGHVSLFWYQQALGQGPEFLTYFQNEAQLDKSGLPSDRFFAERPEGSVSTLKIQRTQQEDSAVYLCASSVRTSGGVSEQFFGPGTRLTVL.

The sample holds one count of this clone. The chain joins TRBV6-1 to TRBJ2-2, with 7 bases that match TRBD1. The J segment lost 4 bases and the V segment lost 1 base, leaving 3 bases of the junction unmatched. Looked up from germline, CDR1 is MNHNS and CDR2 is SASEGT. The CDR3 is made up of 15 amino acids. CDR3 DNA sequence: TGTGCCAGCAGTGAAGTGGCAGGGGGCACCGGGGAGCTGTTTTTT. Translating gives CASSEVAGGTGELFF.